Below are 20 T cell receptor beta chains sequenced from a single sample in a study of massively parallel sequencing of T cell beta chains. TCRdb analysed the 5' RACE reads with MiXCR anew, one entry per CDR3 protein. This table holds 4,300 or so distinct CDR3 sequences, about two fifths found once. The sequenced sample was commercial RNA from peripheral blood pooled from many donors. The receptor source for this set is a pool of human donors in good health; the sample was commercial RNA pooled from many donors.

The chain employs TRBV7-1 and TRBJ2-7, with D possibly being TRBD2 (5 bases). TRBV7-1 has ORF status, its function being uncertain. The V and J ends lost 2 bases and 0 bases respectively, with 14 bases between them. CDR3 size: 16 residues. CDR3 nucleotides: TGTGCCAGCAGCTCATATACCGGGATTAACTCCTACGAGCAGTACTTC. Protein product: CASSSYTGINSYEQYF.

This clonotype was observed once. J is TRBJ2-7 and V is TRBV20-1; D perhaps matches TRBD1 (6 bases). Trimming cost V 5 bases and J 0 bases, with 11 bases left between them. Germline CDR1 is DFQATT and CDR2 is SNEGSKA (reference sequence). This CDR3 is 13 amino acids long. CDR3 in DNA: TGCAGTGCTTACCGGGACACCTCCTACGAGCAGTACTTC. It is translated as CSAYRDTSYEQYF.

This sequence joins TRBV6-1 and TRBJ1-1, with unresolved D. The V and J ends lost 11 bases and 12 bases respectively, with 10 bases between them. Per germline, CDR1 MNHNS and CDR2 SASEGT. The CDR3 totals 8 residues. CDR3 protein: CAPPATFF. The CDR3 DNA sequence: TGTGCCCCCCCTGCGACTTTCTTT.

This chain joins TRBV12-3 or TRBV12-4 and TRBJ1-1; no clear D. CDR3 length: 13 residues. With 6 bases removed from V and 6 bases from J, the gap between germline ends came to 14 bases. CDR3 in amino acids: CASRLLISPEAFF. CDR3 DNA sequence: TGTGCCAGCAGACTCCTTATTAGTCCTGAAGCTTTCTTT.

This chain links TRBV25-1 with TRBJ2-7; D is unresolved. The length of the CDR3 is 15 residues. V shed 3 bases and J shed 0 bases, with 12 bases lying between them. Germline assignment: CDR1 MGHDK and CDR2 SYGVNS. For the CDR3, the DNA is TGTGCCAGCAGTGAGGACCAGAAGGGCTCCTACGAGCAGTACTTC. It specifies CASSEDQKGSYEQYF.

V gene TRBV19 combines with J gene TRBJ2-5; the match to TRBD1 covers 8 bases. The CDR3 contains 13 residues. Trimming took 9 bases from V and 3 from J; bases not matched to a gene: 6. Germline CDR1 and CDR2: LNHDA and SQIVND (reference sequence). CDR3 DNA sequence: TGTGCCAGCAGATTACAGGGGGAAGAGACCCAGTACTTC. Encoded protein: CASRLQGEETQYF.

This clonotype was recorded a few times. The V and J genes are TRBV20-1 and TRBJ2-7; D possibly corresponds to TRBD1 (6 bases). Per the germline V gene, CDR1 is DFQATT and CDR2 is SNEGSKA (reference sequence). Trimming took off 3 bases at V and 5 bases at J, with 11 bases between the two ends. This CDR3 region has 12 residues. CDR3: CSASLQGDEQYF. CDR3 nucleotides: TGCAGTGCTAGTTTACAGGGAGACGAGCAGTACTTC.

V and J are TRBV7-1 and TRBJ2-5; D perhaps matches TRBD1 (7 bases). TRBV7-1 is assigned to the ORF class and has an uncertain function. The CDR3 runs 14 residues. Trimming stripped 3 bases from V and 1 base from J, with 9 bases between. The CDR3 DNA is TGTGCCAGCAGCTCGCGGGACAGCCAAGAGACCCAGTACTTC. This encodes CASSSRDSQETQYF.

This clonotype was seen only a few times. The rearrangement links TRBV20-1 to TRBJ2-7; 12 bases line up with TRBD1. The CDR3 has 14 residues. Trimming at V came to 4 bases and at J to 5 bases, leaving 6 bases not matched to a gene. Germline V gene data show CDR1 as DFQATT and CDR2 as SNEGSKA (reference sequence). The CDR3 region has the DNA TGCAGTGCTAAGCGGGGACAGGGGGCGCACGAGCAGTACTTC. Translating gives CSAKRGQGAHEQYF.

This clonotype is labeled as medium-sized. The DNA for the CDR3 is TGTGCCAGCAGCTTGGACTCCCTAGGCGGGGAGCTGTTTTTT. Translating it yields CASSLDSLGGELFF. This chain joins TRBV5-4 and TRBJ2-2; D call uncertain. The CDR3 is 14 amino acids. Trimming removed 0 bases at V and 7 bases at J, with 10 bases between. CDR1 is SGHNT and CDR2 is YYREEE in the germline V gene (reference sequence). Complete variable domain (other parts from reference TRBV5-4 and TRBJ2-2): ETGVTQSPTHLIKTRGQQVTLRCSSQSGHNTVSWYQQALGQGPQFIFQYYREEENGRGNFPPRFSGLQFPNYSSELNVNALELDDSALYLCASSLDSLGGELFFGEGSRLTVL.

This clonotype was observed a handful of times. The rearrangement links TRBV29-1 to TRBJ2-3; 7 bases map to TRBD2. The CDR3 length is 14 residues. J gave up 2 bases and V 1 base, and 3 bases lay outside the gene matches. Germline-derived CDR1 and CDR2 are SQVTM and ANQGSEA. The DNA of the CDR3 is TGCAGCGTTGAAGTACGGGACTACACAGATACGCAGTATTTT. The encoded protein is CSVEVRDYTDTQYF.

The V and J genes are TRBV6-1 and TRBJ2-1, with unresolved D. The length of the CDR3 is 11 residues. The V gene lost 4 bases and the J gene lost 8 bases, with 6 bases spanning the gap. Per the germline V gene, CDR1 is MNHNS and CDR2 is SASEGT. The CDR3 here is CASSAHDEQFF. CDR3 in DNA: TGTGCCAGCAGTGCCCATGATGAGCAGTTCTTC.

This clonotype was counted between two and nine times. The chain uses TRBV18 and TRBJ2-1; TRBD1 might be the D (6 bases). Trimming shortened V by 3 bases and J by 9 bases, and 9 bases separated the two germline ends. This CDR3 has 12 residues. Germline CDR1 and CDR2: KGHSH and LQKENI. CDR3 nucleotide sequence: TGTGCCAGCTCACCCGACAGGTTTGAGCAGTTCTTC. This sequence encodes CASSPDRFEQFF.

The genes are TRBV10-3 and TRBJ2-5, with a tentative D call TRBD2 (5 bases). Trimming removed 0 bases at V and 2 bases at J, with 7 bases between. Germline V gene lookup returns CDR1 ENHRY and CDR2 SYGVKD. CDR3 length: 14 residues. The CDR3 bases are TGTGCCATCAGTGAGTCTGGAGGACAAGAGACCCAGTACTTC. Protein: CAISESGGQETQYF.

The chain links TRBV7-4 to TRBJ2-5, with 8 bases identical to TRBD2. The CDR3 extends over 16 amino acids. Germline CDR1 is SGHVT and CDR2 is SQSDAQ. V lost 0 bases to trimming and J lost 0 bases; unmatched junction nucleotides: 3. CDR3: CASSLAPSGYQETQYF. The CDR3 DNA follows: TGTGCCAGCAGCTTAGCGCCTAGCGGGTACCAAGAGACCCAGTACTTC.

This clonotype was seen more than once but under ten times. This chain connects TRBV29-1 to TRBJ1-2; tentative D call: TRBD1 (6 bases). V was pared by 3 bases and J by 4 bases, with 15 bases between. Germline assignment: CDR1 SQVTM and CDR2 ANQGSEA. The CDR3 has 14 amino acids. CDR3 region: CSVENVQGGYGYTF. DNA of the CDR3: TGCAGCGTTGAGAACGTACAGGGAGGCTATGGCTACACCTTC.

This clonotype was observed a handful of times. The CDR3 bases are TGCAGTGCTAACAGGCCCCCCACAGATACGCAGTATTTT. This sequence encodes CSANRPPTDTQYF. The chain uses TRBV20-1 and TRBJ2-3, with D maybe TRBD1 (5 bases). Trimming cost V 4 bases and J 2 bases, with 10 bases left between them. Germline CDR1 DFQATT, CDR2 SNEGSKA (reference sequence). The CDR3 runs to 13 residues.

J is TRBJ2-7 and V is TRBV15, with D possibly matching TRBD1 (6 bases). The ends were cut back, 2 bases at V and 2 bases at J, with 13 bases in the middle. This CDR3 comprises 15 residues. CDR1 is LNHNV and CDR2 is YYDKDF in the germline V gene (reference sequence). CDR3: CATSRTRQATYEQYF. The CDR3 DNA reads as TGTGCCACCAGCAGAACCAGACAGGCAACCTACGAGCAGTACTTC.

This clonotype was seen more than once but under ten times. The chain employs TRBV2 and TRBJ2-2; either TRBD1 or TRBD2 may fit D (5 bases each). Germline assignment: CDR1 SNHLY and CDR2 FYNNEI. Trimming removed 6 bases from V and 4 bases from J, with 9 bases in between. The CDR3 totals 13 residues. The DNA for the CDR3 is TGTGCCAGCAGGGGAGACAGCACCGGGGAGCTGTTTTTT. Protein sequence: CASRGDSTGELFF.

This clonotype was detected a few times. CDR3 loop: CASSPGAGNQPQHF. The DNA for the CDR3 is TGTGCCAGCAGCCCGGGGGCAGGCAATCAGCCCCAGCATTTT. The chain has TRBV4-2 and TRBJ1-5; D possibly corresponds to TRBD1 (6 bases). V lost 4 bases to trimming and J lost 2 bases, with 9 bases between them. CDR1 is LGHNA and CDR2 is YNFKEQ in the germline V gene. The CDR3 sequence is 14 residues long.